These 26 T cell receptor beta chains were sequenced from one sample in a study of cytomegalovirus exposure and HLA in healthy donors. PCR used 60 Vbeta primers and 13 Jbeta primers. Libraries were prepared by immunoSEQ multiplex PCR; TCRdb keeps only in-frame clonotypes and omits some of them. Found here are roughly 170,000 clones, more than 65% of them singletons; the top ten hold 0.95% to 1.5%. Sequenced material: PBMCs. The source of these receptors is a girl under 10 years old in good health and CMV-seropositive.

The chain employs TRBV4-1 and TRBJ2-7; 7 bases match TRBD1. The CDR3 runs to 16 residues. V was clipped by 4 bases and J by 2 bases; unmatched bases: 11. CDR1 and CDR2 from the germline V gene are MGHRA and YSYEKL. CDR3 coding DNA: TGCGCCAGCAGCCGAGACCCACAGGGGACCGCCTACGAGCAGTACGTC. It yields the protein CASSRDPQGTAYEQYV.

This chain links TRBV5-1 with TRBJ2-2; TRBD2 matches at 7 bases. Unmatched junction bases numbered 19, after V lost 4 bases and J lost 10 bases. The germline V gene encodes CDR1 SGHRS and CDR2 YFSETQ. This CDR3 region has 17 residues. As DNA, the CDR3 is TGCGCCAGCAGCCCGTTCAGTTTGAGGGCGGGAGTCGAGGAGCTGTTTTTT. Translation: CASSPFSLRAGVEELFF.

The CDR3 DNA reads TGTGCCAGTGACAGGTCGGGCACAGATACGCAGTATTTT. This sequence encodes CASDRSGTDTQYF. The chain combines TRBV19 with TRBJ2-3, with D possibly matching TRBD1 (6 bases). The CDR3 consists of 13 residues. Trimming pared 8 bases from V and 1 base from J, leaving 10 bases between. CDR1 and CDR2 from the germline V gene are LNHDA and SQIVND (reference sequence).

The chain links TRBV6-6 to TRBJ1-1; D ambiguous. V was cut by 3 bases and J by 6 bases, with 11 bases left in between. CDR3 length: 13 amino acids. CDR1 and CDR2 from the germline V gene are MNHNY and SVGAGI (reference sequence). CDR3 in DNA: TGTGCCAGCAGTTATTCCCCAGCGGCTGAAGCTTTCTTT. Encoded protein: CASSYSPAAEAFF.

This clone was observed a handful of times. CDR3: CAWTTGGTYGYTF. The DNA for the CDR3 is TGTGCCTGGACTACAGGGGGAACATATGGCTACACCTTC. The chain is built from TRBV30 and TRBJ1-2, with 8 bases that match TRBD1. The CDR3 is made up of 13 amino acids. The V gene end was trimmed by 4 bases and the J gene end by 5 bases; junction bases not matched to a gene: 6. The V gene's germline CDR1 is GTSNPN and CDR2 SVGIG (reference sequence). The full variable domain, in which reference TRBV30 and TRBJ1-2 provide the parts outside the CDR3, is SQTIHQWPATLVQPVGSPLSLECTVEGTSNPNLYWYRQAAGRGLQLLFYSVGIGQISSEVPQNLSASRPQDRQFILSSKKLLLSDSGFYLCAWTTGGTYGYTFGSGTRLTVV.

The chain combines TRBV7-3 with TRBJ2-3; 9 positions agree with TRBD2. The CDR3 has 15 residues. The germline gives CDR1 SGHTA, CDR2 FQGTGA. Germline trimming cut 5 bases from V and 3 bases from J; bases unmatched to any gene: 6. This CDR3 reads CASSAQRGETDTQYF. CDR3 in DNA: TGTGCCAGCAGCGCCCAGCGGGGGGAAACAGATACGCAGTATTTT.

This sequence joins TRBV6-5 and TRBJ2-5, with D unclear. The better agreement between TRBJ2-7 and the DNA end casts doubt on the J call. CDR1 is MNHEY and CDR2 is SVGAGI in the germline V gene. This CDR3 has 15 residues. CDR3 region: CASSYSPLVSYEQYF. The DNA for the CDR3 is TGTGCCAGCAGTTACTCCCCGCTAGTTTCCTACGAGCAGTACTTC.

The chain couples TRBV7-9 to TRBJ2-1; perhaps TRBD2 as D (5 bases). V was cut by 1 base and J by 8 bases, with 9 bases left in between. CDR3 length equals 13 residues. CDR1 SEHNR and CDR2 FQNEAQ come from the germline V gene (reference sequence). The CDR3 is CASSLVASDEQFF. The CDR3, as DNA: TGTGCCAGCAGCTTAGTAGCGAGTGATGAGCAGTTCTTC.

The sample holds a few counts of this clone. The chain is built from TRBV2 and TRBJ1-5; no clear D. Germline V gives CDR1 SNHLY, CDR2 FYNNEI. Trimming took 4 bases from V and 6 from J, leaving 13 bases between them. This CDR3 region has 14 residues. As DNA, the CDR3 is TGTGCCAGCAGTGGAATCACTCTTGGTCAGCCCCAGCATTTT. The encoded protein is CASSGITLGQPQHF.

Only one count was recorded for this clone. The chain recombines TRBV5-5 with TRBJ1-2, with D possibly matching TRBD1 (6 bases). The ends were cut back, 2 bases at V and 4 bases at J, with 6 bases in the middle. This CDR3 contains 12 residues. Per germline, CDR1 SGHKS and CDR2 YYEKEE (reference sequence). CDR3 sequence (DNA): TGTGCCAGCAGCTTAGGGGGCTATGGCTACACCTTC. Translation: CASSLGGYGYTF.

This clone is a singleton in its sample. The CDR3 sequence is CASGPSGTGGEAFF. The CDR3 DNA sequence: TGTGCCAGCGGCCCGTCCGGGACAGGGGGTGAAGCTTTCTTT. The V and J genes are TRBV6-1 and TRBJ1-1, with 11 positions matching TRBD1. Germline assignment: CDR1 MNHNS and CDR2 SASEGT. This CDR3 has 14 amino acids. V shed 8 bases and J 7 bases; nucleotides not matched to a gene: 9.

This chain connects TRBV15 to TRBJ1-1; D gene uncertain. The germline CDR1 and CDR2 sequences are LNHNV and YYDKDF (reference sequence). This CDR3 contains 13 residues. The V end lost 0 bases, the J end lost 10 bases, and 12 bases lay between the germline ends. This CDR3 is CATSRDEGRGAFF. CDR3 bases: TGTGCCACCAGCAGAGACGAAGGTCGGGGAGCTTTCTTT.

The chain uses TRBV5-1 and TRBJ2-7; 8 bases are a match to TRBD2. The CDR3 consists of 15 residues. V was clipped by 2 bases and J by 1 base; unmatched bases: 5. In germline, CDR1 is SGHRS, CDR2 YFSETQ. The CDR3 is CASSFGLAWSYEQYF. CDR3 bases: TGCGCCAGCAGCTTCGGACTAGCTTGGTCCTACGAGCAGTACTTC.

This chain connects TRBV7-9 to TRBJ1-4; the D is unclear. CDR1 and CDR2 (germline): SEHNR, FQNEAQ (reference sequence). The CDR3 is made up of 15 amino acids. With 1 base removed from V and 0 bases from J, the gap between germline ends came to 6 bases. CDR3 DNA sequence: TGTGCCAGCAGCTTAGACATTGCAACTAATGAAAAACTGTTTTTT. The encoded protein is CASSLDIATNEKLFF.

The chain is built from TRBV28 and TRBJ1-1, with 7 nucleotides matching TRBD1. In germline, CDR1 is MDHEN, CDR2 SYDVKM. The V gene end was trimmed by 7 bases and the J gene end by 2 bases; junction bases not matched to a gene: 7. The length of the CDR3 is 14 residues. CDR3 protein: CASKKYRGNTEAFF. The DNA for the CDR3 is TGTGCCAGCAAAAAATACAGGGGCAACACTGAAGCTTTCTTT.

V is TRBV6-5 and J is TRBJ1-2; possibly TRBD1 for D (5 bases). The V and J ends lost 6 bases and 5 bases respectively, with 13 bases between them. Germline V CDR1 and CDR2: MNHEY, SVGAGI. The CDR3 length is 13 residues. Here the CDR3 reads CASRGTGRYGYTF. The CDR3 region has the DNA TGTGCCAGCAGGGGGACTGGGCGGTATGGCTACACCTTC.

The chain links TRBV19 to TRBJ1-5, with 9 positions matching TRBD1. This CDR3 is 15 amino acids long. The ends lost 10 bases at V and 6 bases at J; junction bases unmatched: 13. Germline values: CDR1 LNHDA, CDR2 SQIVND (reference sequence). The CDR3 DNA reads TGTGCCACTACTCCAGGGGACAGGGTAGGTCAGCCCCAGCATTTT. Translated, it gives CATTPGDRVGQPQHF.

CDR3 residues: CASIRGMTEQFF. CDR3 nucleotide sequence: TGTGCCAGCATACGGGGGATGACTGAGCAGTTCTTC. This rearrangement joins TRBV25-1 to TRBJ2-1, with D maybe TRBD2 (6 bases). Germline V CDR1 and CDR2: MGHDK, SYGVNS. The V end lost 7 bases, the J end lost 9 bases, and 13 bases lay between the germline ends. This CDR3 contains 12 residues.

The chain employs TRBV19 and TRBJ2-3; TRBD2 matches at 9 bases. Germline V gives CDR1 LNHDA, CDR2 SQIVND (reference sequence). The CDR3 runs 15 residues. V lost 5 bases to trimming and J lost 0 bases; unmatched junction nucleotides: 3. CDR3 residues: CASSSTSGSTDTQYF. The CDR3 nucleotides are TGTGCCAGTAGTTCTACTAGCGGGAGCACAGATACGCAGTATTTT.

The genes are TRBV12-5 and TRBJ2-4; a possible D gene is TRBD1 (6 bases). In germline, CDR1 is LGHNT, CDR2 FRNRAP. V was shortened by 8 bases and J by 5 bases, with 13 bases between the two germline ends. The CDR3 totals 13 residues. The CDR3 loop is CASSVGQQNIQYF. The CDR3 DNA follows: TGTGCTAGTTCGGTTGGACAGCAAAACATTCAGTACTTC. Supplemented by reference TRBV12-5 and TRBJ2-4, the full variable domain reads DARVTQTPRHKVTEMGQEVTMRCQPILGHNTVFWYRQTMMQGLELLAYFRNRAPLDDSGMPKDRFSAEMPDATLATLKIQPSEPRDSAVYFCASSVGQQNIQYFGAGTRLSVL.

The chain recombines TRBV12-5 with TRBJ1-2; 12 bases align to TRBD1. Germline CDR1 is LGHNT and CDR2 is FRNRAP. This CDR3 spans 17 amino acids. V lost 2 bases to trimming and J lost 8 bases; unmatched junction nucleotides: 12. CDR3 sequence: CASGLNVPGQGAKGYTF. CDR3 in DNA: TGTGCTAGTGGTTTGAACGTACCGGGACAGGGGGCCAAGGGCTACACCTTC.

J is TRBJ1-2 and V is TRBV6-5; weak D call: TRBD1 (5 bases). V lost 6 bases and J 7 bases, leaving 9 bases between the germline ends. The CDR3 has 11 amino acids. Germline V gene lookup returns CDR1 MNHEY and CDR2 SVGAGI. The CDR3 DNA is TGTGCCAGCAGCCAGGGAAGTGGCTACACCTTC. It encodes CASSQGSGYTF.

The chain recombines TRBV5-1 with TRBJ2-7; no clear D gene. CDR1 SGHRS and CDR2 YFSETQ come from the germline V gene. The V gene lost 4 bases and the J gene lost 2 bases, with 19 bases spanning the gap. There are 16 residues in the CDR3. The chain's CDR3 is CASSRDPRTDTYEQYF. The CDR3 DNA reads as TGCGCCAGCAGCAGAGATCCAAGAACCGATACCTACGAGCAGTACTTC.

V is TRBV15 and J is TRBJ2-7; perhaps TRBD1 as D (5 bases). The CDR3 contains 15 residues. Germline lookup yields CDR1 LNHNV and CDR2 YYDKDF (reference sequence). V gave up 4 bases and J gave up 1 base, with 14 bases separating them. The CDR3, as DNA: TGTGCCACCAGCACCCGCAATAAGGGGTCCTACGAGCAGTACTTC. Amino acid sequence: CATSTRNKGSYEQYF.

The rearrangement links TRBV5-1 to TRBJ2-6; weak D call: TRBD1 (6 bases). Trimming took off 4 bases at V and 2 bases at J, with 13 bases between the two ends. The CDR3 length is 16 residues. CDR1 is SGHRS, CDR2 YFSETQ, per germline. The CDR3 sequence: CASSPNRVPGANVLTF. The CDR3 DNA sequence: TGCGCCAGCAGCCCGAACAGGGTTCCTGGGGCCAACGTCCTGACTTTC.

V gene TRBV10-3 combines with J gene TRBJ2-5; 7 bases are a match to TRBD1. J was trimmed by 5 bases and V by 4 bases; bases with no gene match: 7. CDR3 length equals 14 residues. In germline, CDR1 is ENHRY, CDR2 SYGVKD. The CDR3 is CAISGRQGRETQYF. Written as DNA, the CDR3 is TGTGCCATCAGTGGCAGACAGGGTCGGGAGACCCAGTACTTC.